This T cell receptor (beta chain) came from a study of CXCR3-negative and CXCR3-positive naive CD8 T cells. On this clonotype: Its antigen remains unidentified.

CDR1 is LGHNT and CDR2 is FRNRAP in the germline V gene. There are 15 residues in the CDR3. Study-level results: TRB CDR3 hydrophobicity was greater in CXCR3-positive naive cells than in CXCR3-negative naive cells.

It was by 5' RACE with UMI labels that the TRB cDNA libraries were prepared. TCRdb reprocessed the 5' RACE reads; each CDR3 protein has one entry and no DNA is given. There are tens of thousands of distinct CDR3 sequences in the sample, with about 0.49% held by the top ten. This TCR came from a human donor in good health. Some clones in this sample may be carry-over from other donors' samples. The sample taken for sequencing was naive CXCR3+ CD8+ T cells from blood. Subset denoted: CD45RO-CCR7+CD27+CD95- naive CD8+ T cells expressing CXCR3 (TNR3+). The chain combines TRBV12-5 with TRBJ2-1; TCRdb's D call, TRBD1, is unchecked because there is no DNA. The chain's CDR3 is CASGLVVTVGDEQFF.